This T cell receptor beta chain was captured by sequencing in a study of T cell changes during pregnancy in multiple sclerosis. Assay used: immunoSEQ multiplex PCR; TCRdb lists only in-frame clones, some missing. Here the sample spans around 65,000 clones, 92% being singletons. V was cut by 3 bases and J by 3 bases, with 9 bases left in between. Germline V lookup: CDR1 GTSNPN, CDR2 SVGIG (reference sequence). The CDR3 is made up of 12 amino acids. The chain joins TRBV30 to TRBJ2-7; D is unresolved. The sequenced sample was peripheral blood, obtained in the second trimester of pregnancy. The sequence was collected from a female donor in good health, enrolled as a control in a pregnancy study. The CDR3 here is CAWSAGNYEQYF. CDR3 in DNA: TGTGCCTGGAGCGCAGGCAACTACGAGCAGTACTTC.